Below, 32 T cell receptor beta chains from the same sample are listed, as sequenced in a study of control samples from healthy donors and cancer patients. Clones were read by immunoSEQ multiplex PCR, and TCRdb kept only the in-frame ones, dropping some. The profile shows about 140,000 clones, more than 80% of them singletons. The sample consisted of blood. The receptor set was obtained from a man younger than 35 in good health.

The chain recombines TRBV14 with TRBJ2-7; D may be TRBD2 (5 bases). Germline V gene sequence: CDR1 SGHDN, CDR2 FVKESK. This CDR3 region has 15 residues. Trimming shortened V by 4 bases and J by 0 bases, and 13 bases separated the two germline ends. The CDR3 here is CASSPWTSSSYEQYF. CDR3 in DNA: TGTGCCAGCAGCCCCTGGACTTCTAGCTCCTACGAGCAGTACTTC.

This chain joins TRBV6-5 and TRBJ2-5, with 8 bases that match TRBD1. CDR3 length: 13 amino acids. The ends lost 6 bases at V and 2 bases at J; junction bases unmatched: 2. The germline V gene encodes CDR1 MNHEY and CDR2 SVGAGI. Written as DNA, the CDR3 is TGTGCCAGCAGCCGGACAGGGCAAGAGACCCAGTACTTC. Amino acids: CASSRTGQETQYF.

The chain links TRBV6-6 to TRBJ2-7; 7 bases map to TRBD1. The V and J ends lost 0 bases and 0 bases, in that order; junction bases with no gene match: 2. The CDR3 has 15 residues. Germline assignment: CDR1 MNHNY and CDR2 SVGAGI (reference sequence). Written as DNA, the CDR3 is TGTGCCAGCAGTTACTCAGAGGGGGCCTCCTACGAGCAGTACTTC. Encoded protein: CASSYSEGASYEQYF.

The chain has TRBV7-9 and TRBJ1-3; tentative D call: TRBD1 (5 bases). The CDR3 is made up of 15 amino acids. Trimming removed 0 bases from V and 0 bases from J, with 6 bases in between. Germline lookup yields CDR1 SEHNR and CDR2 FQNEAQ (reference sequence). The DNA of the CDR3 is TGTGCCAGCAGCTTAGCAGGGACCTCTGGAAACACCATATATTTT. The encoded protein is CASSLAGTSGNTIYF.

CDR3 amino acids: CASSLGLAGDTQYF. The CDR3 region has the DNA TGTGCCAGCAGCTTAGGGCTAGCAGGAGATACGCAGTATTTT. The chain combines TRBV7-2 with TRBJ2-3, with D possibly TRBD2 on 5 matching bases. This CDR3 spans 14 amino acids. Germline CDR1 reads SGHTA; CDR2 reads FQGNSA. V lost 1 base and J 5 bases, leaving 10 bases between the germline ends.

The chain is built from TRBV5-1 and TRBJ2-3; 7 bases are shared with TRBD2. The ends lost 6 bases at V and 0 bases at J; junction bases unmatched: 13. The CDR3 has 17 residues. Germline lookup yields CDR1 SGHRS and CDR2 YFSETQ. The CDR3 nucleotides read TGCGCCAGCAAGGGAGCAGCGGGACTTAGTAGCACAGATACGCAGTATTTT. Translation: CASKGAAGLSSTDTQYF. Full variable domain (outside the CDR3, taken from reference TRBV5-1 and TRBJ2-3): KAGVTQTPRYLIKTRGQQVTLSCSPISGHRSVSWYQQTPGQGLQFLFEYFSETQRNKGNFPGRFSGRQFSNSRSEMNVSTLELGDSALYLCASKGAAGLSSTDTQYFGPGTRLTVL.

This chain connects TRBV5-1 to TRBJ2-2; D remains ambiguous. Germline V gene data show CDR1 as SGHRS and CDR2 as YFSETQ. The CDR3 totals 13 residues. V was clipped by 2 bases and J by 0 bases, with 2 bases between them. The CDR3 DNA reads TGCGCCAGCAGCTTCGCGAACACCGGGGAGCTGTTTTTT. This translates into CASSFANTGELFF.

This clone was seen a single time. The gene calls are TRBV7-9 and TRBJ2-3; 11 bases fit TRBD1. This CDR3 has 18 residues. In germline, CDR1 is SEHNR, CDR2 FQNEAQ (reference sequence). With V trimmed by 4 bases and J by 1 base, 10 bases remained unmatched. This CDR3 is CASSSGGQGERRTDTQYF. The CDR3 coding sequence is TGTGCCAGCAGCTCGGGGGGACAGGGGGAACGTCGCACAGATACGCAGTATTTT.

The rearrangement links TRBV18 to TRBJ2-4, with D possibly being TRBD1 (5 bases). The CDR3 is made up of 15 amino acids. CDR1 is KGHSH, CDR2 LQKENI, per germline. The V end lost 3 bases, the J end lost 1 base, and 10 bases lay between the germline ends. The CDR3 sequence: CASSPTDDAKNIQYF. The DNA for the CDR3 is TGTGCCAGCTCACCGACAGATGACGCCAAAAACATTCAGTACTTC.

This clone was counted between two and nine times. This chain joins TRBV4-3 and TRBJ1-5; no reliable D call. From germline, CDR1 is LGHNA and CDR2 YSLEER. V shed 0 bases and J shed 0 bases, with 12 bases lying between them. The CDR3 runs 17 residues. CDR3 in amino acids: CASSQDSGVYSNQPQHF. The DNA for the CDR3 is TGCGCCAGCAGCCAAGATTCTGGCGTTTATAGCAATCAGCCCCAGCATTTT.

V gene TRBV5-1 combines with J gene TRBJ2-3, with 14 bases matching TRBD2. Germline CDR1 reads SGHRS; CDR2 reads YFSETQ. This CDR3 region has 15 residues. The trim removed 2 bases at V and 5 bases at J, leaving 1 base unmatched. This CDR3 reads CASSFGLAGGDTQYF. CDR3 in DNA: TGCGCCAGCAGCTTTGGACTAGCGGGGGGAGATACGCAGTATTTT.

The rearrangement joins TRBV2 to TRBJ1-3, with D hard to call. The length of the CDR3 is 15 residues. Germline V CDR1 and CDR2: SNHLY, FYNNEI. Deletions cut 2 bases from V and 4 bases from J, with 12 bases between. The DNA of the CDR3 is TGTGCCAGCAGTGAACTCTGGGGTAGCGGAAACACCATATATTTT. This encodes CASSELWGSGNTIYF.

The CDR3: CSVVGRGGQYF. For the CDR3, the DNA is TGCAGCGTTGTCGGCAGGGGGGGGCAGTACTTC. The chain joins TRBV29-1 to TRBJ2-7; D is tentatively TRBD1 or TRBD2 (7 bases each). CDR1 is SQVTM, CDR2 ANQGSEA, per germline. CDR3 size: 11 residues. Trimming stripped 4 bases from V and 9 bases from J, with 13 bases between.

Note on this clone: The junction departs from the called germline gene at one end, perhaps through a read error. This sequence joins TRBV30 and TRBJ2-5, with 8 bases lining up with TRBD2. This CDR3 is 17 amino acids long. Per germline, CDR1 GTSNPN and CDR2 SVGIG (reference sequence). The CDR3 region is CAWCVRDGGAVQETQYF. CDR3 bases: TGTGCCTGGTGTGTACGCGACGGGGGGGCCGTCCAAGAGACCCAGTACTTC. The full variable domain, with the rest looked up from reference TRBV30 and TRBJ2-5, is SQTIHQWPATLVQPVGSPLSLECTVEGTSNPNLYWYRQAAGRGLQLLFYSVGIGQISSEVPQNLSASRPQDRQFILSSKKLLLSDSGFYLCAWCVRDGGAVQETQYFGPGTRLLVL.

V and J are TRBV2 and TRBJ1-2; the D is unclear. There are 13 residues in the CDR3. CDR1 and CDR2 from the germline V gene are SNHLY and FYNNEI. V lost 2 bases, J lost 8 bases, and 12 bases lay in between. Here the CDR3 reads CASSEPFDPGYTF. CDR3 DNA: TGTGCCAGCAGTGAACCGTTTGACCCGGGCTACACCTTC.

The chain links TRBV6-1 to TRBJ1-1; D is unclear. This CDR3 is 20 amino acids long. From germline, CDR1 is MNHNS and CDR2 SASEGT. Between the trimmed V and J ends, which lost 3 bases and 0 bases, there was a span of 26 bases. CDR3 sequence: CASSDGHTSFRRVLNTEAFF. DNA of the CDR3: TGTGCCAGCAGTGATGGCCATACTTCTTTTCGTCGGGTATTGAACACTGAAGCTTTCTTT.

Notes on this clone: The junction does not match germline at one end; this may be a read error. The rearrangement links TRBV7-9 to TRBJ1-3; maybe TRBD1 (6 bases). This CDR3 region has 16 residues. The germline V gene has CDR1 SEHNR and CDR2 FQNEAQ (reference sequence). The CDR3 sequence is CASSHLRGGLGTTIYF. The CDR3 DNA reads as TGTGCCAGCAGCCACCTCCGCGGGGGGCTTGGAACCACCATATATTTT.

This clone was detected once. V gene TRBV3-1 (or the pseudogene TRBV3-2) combines with J gene TRBJ1-1, with D unclear. Between the trimmed V and J ends, which lost 4 bases and 3 bases, there was a span of 12 bases. CDR1 is LGHDT, CDR2 YNNKEL, per germline (reference sequence). CDR3 length: 14 residues. CDR3 amino acids: CASSLDNGYTEAFF. The CDR3 DNA reads as TGTGCCAGCAGCCTTGATAATGGGTACACTGAAGCTTTCTTT.

The V and J genes are TRBV5-4 and TRBJ1-3; D may be TRBD1 (5 bases). Trimming stripped 4 bases from V and 0 bases from J, with 14 bases between. This CDR3 contains 16 residues. Germline lookup yields CDR1 SGHNT and CDR2 YYREEE (reference sequence). The CDR3 here is CASSRAGPISGNTIYF. DNA of the CDR3: TGTGCCAGCAGCCGCGCGGGACCGATCTCTGGAAACACCATATATTTT.

In this sample, this clone turned up a few times. The rearrangement links TRBV7-2 to TRBJ1-4, with a possible D match to TRBD1 (6 bases). CDR3 size: 15 residues. The germline V gene encodes CDR1 SGHTA and CDR2 FQGNSA. V lost 1 base to trimming and J lost 5 bases, with 11 bases between them. The CDR3 nucleotides read TGTGCCAGCAGCTTAGGGGGGGGCGGGAATGAAAAACTGTTTTTT. It codes for CASSLGGGGNEKLFF.

The chain carries TRBV6-5 and TRBJ2-7; possible D gene TRBD1, 5 bases. This CDR3 region has 16 residues. Germline-derived CDR1 and CDR2 are MNHEY and SVGAGI. V shed 2 bases and J shed 3 bases, with 17 bases lying between them. The CDR3 is CASSYPPSGMNYEQYF. CDR3 in DNA: TGTGCCAGCAGTTACCCCCCCTCAGGGATGAACTACGAGCAGTACTTC.

There are a few counts of this clone. This chain links TRBV29-1 with TRBJ1-2, with D uncertain. Germline assignment: CDR1 SQVTM and CDR2 ANQGSEA. V was pared by 7 bases and J by 3 bases, with 9 bases between. The CDR3 covers 11 residues. The CDR3 here is CSATVYYGYTF. CDR3 nucleotides: TGCAGCGCCACAGTCTACTATGGCTACACCTTC.

The rearrangement joins TRBV14 to TRBJ2-3, with 12 bases that match TRBD2. Germline-derived CDR1 and CDR2 are SGHDN and FVKESK. The CDR3 consists of 17 residues. Germline trimming cut 4 bases from V and 6 bases from J; bases unmatched to any gene: 11. CDR3 sequence (DNA): TGTGCCAGCAGCCCTCTAGCGGGGGGGCCTCTCGTTGATACGCAGTATTTT. Encoded protein: CASSPLAGGPLVDTQYF.

The genes are TRBV9 and TRBJ1-1; D call uncertain. CDR3 length equals 12 residues. Trimming stripped 2 bases from V and 10 bases from J, with 12 bases between. Germline CDR1 and CDR2: SGDLS and YYNGEE. CDR3: CASSVFSGPAFF. As DNA, the CDR3 is TGTGCCAGCAGCGTGTTCAGTGGCCCAGCTTTCTTT.

This chain connects TRBV3-1 (or the pseudogene TRBV3-2) to TRBJ1-6, with D uncertain. The germline V gene has CDR1 LGHDT and CDR2 YNNKEL (reference sequence). CDR3 length: 17 amino acids. The V and J ends lost 2 bases and 14 bases respectively, with 25 bases between them. CDR3 in amino acids: CASSQLPGVQLQGTLHF. The CDR3 bases are TGTGCCAGCAGCCAACTTCCAGGCGTACAGCTCCAAGGCACCCTCCACTTT.

The rearrangement uses TRBV12-3 or TRBV12-4 and TRBJ2-7; D uncertain. The ends were cut back, 3 bases at V and 2 bases at J, with 8 bases in the middle. The CDR3 is 13 residues long. DNA for the CDR3: TGTGCCAGCAGTTTGTTTCCGGCCTACGAGCAGTACTTC. Amino acids: CASSLFPAYEQYF.

In DNA, the CDR3 is TGTGCCAGCAGCTTAAGACAGGGAGTGGATGGCTACACCTTC. The encoded protein is CASSLRQGVDGYTF. The chain joins TRBV7-3 to TRBJ1-2; 7 bases agree with TRBD1. V dropped 1 base and J dropped 6; count of bases not matched to a gene: 5. Germline values: CDR1 SGHTA, CDR2 FQGTGA. The CDR3 runs 14 residues.

V usage is TRBV9 and J usage is TRBJ1-5, with D perhaps matching TRBD1 (5 bases). CDR1 and CDR2 from the germline V gene are SGDLS and YYNGEE. V lost 0 bases and J lost 3, with 10 bases in between. CDR3 size: 15 residues. CDR3 protein: CASSVEGPHNQPQHF. The DNA for the CDR3 is TGTGCCAGCAGCGTAGAGGGGCCCCACAATCAGCCCCAGCATTTT. The whole variable domain, filled in from reference TRBV9 and TRBJ1-5, reads DSGVTQTPKHLITATGQRVTLRCSPRSGDLSVYWYQQSLDQGLQFLIQYYNGEERAKGNILERFSAQQFPDLHSELNLSSLELGDSALYFCASSVEGPHNQPQHFGDGTRLSIL.

The gene calls are TRBV6-6 and TRBJ1-6; D not certain. V lost 2 bases, J lost 7 bases, and 9 bases lay in between. The CDR3 is made up of 14 amino acids. Germline lookup yields CDR1 MNHNY and CDR2 SVGAGI (reference sequence). CDR3 sequence: CASSYGNVNSPLHF. The CDR3 bases are TGTGCCAGCAGTTACGGGAACGTCAATTCACCCCTCCACTTT.

The chain employs TRBV6-5 and TRBJ1-1; weak D call: TRBD1 (6 bases). Trimming took off 6 bases at V and 1 base at J, with 6 bases between the two ends. The CDR3 loop spans 12 amino acids. The germline V gene has CDR1 MNHEY and CDR2 SVGAGI. This CDR3 reads CASRGQNTEAFF. The CDR3 DNA reads as TGTGCCAGCAGGGGACAGAACACTGAAGCTTTCTTT.

The gene calls are TRBV18 and TRBJ1-6; D perhaps matches TRBD1 (5 bases). V shed 2 bases and J shed 8 bases, with 7 bases lying between them. This CDR3 contains 13 residues. Germline CDR1 reads KGHSH; CDR2 reads LQKENI. The CDR3 spells CASSPGADSPLHF. Here the CDR3 DNA reads TGTGCCAGCTCACCAGGGGCCGATTCACCCCTCCACTTT.

The chain employs TRBV7-9 and TRBJ1-2; D gene unclear. Between the trimmed V and J ends, which lost 0 bases and 2 bases, there was a span of 4 bases. Germline CDR1 SEHNR, CDR2 FQNEAQ (reference sequence). The CDR3 runs 13 residues. The CDR3 nucleotides read TGTGCCAGCAGCTTAGCAGAGAACTATGGCTACACCTTC. Amino acids: CASSLAENYGYTF.